The source of this T cell receptor (beta chain) is a study of shared clonotypes between healthy human individuals. The CDR3 length is 15 residues. The germline V and J ends were trimmed by 0 bases and 2 bases, with 10 bases remaining between them. Germline lookup yields CDR1 SGHRS and CDR2 YFSETQ. TCRdb's copy holds only in-frame clones and misses some; the assay was immunoSEQ multiplex PCR. Here the sample spans a few hundred thousand clones, more than 60% being singletons. Worth noting for this clone: This same CDR3 is encoded by further DNA sequences in the sample.

The sequence was collected from a man aged 25 to 40 in good health. The sample comprised memory CD4+ T cells sorted from blood. The subset: CD45RA-negative fraction. The gene calls are TRBV5-1 and TRBJ2-3; weak D call: TRBD1 (6 bases). CDR3 DNA sequence: TGCGCCAGCAGCTTGGGTGACAGGCTCACAGATACGCAGTATTTT. Its translation is CASSLGDRLTDTQYF.